This T cell receptor (beta chain) originates from a study of blood T cells in healthy people across ages. Study observations and caveats: Naive T cell percentage showed a strong correlation with the diversity of TCR beta. Estimates of total diversity, which came from one million sequenced T cells, were considered to be underestimates.

Primers used in a second PCR of about 6 to 11 cycles were a sample-barcoded 5' primer and a J-beta primer mix. TCRdb passed the 5' RACE reads through MiXCR, listing each CDR3 protein once. The top ten clones hold 10% to 15% of a sample with approximately 810,000 distinct CDR3 sequences, 35% to 40% of them seen once. Germline assignment: CDR1 SGHTA and CDR2 FQGNSA. Trimming removed 3 bases at V and 4 bases at J, with 9 bases between. This CDR3 has 13 amino acids. Comments on this clonotype: The antigen is unknown.

The chain couples TRBV7-2 to TRBJ1-2; D is unresolved. This TCR was recovered from a man younger than 35 in good health. Sequences were obtained from blood. This CDR3 reads CASSFTRGYGYTF. The CDR3 DNA reads TGTGCCAGCAGCTTTACTCGAGGCTATGGCTACACCTTC.